The T cell receptor (beta chain) described here comes from a study of radiation and T cells in renal cell carcinoma (dated by TCRdb to about 2020). A note on the overall study: Samples were obtained from a clinical trial, in which 15 Gy stereotactic body radiation therapy was delivered to primary renal cell carcinomas and nephrectomy was performed 4 weeks later. TCR beta sequencing covered 50 to 55 samples in total, comprising some 26 tumors and roughly 27 peripheral blood samples. In the 53 samples combined, some 4,000,000 unique CDR3 nucleotide sequences were found, encoding 2 million to 3 million unique CDR3 amino acid sequences. The investigation overall reported the following: Dynamics of the blood repertoire were not tracked past 4 weeks after treatment. An increase in top tumor clonotypes in blood was observed from baseline to 2 weeks post-radiation, followed by contraction by 4 weeks, which was taken to suggest transient expansion of tumor-resident clones. Because pretreatment tumor biopsies were not available, the baseline intratumoral presence of clonotypes could not be determined. Effects of radiation dose or scheduling on the TCR repertoire could not be addressed with the single-armed trial design.

In the germline V gene, CDR1 corresponds to SGHTA and CDR2 to FQGNSA. Including the terminal cysteine and phenylalanine, the CDR3 comprises 19 residues. The only DNA kept is the CDR3, 57 bases in frame from the first base. Trimming takes 1 base off V and 0 bases off J; junction bases not matched to a gene: 8. TCR beta libraries were generated from genomic DNA with the immunoSEQ kit, following the manufacturer's recommendations. Library preparation used a first multiplex PCR with proprietary primers, then a second PCR adding unique barcodes, with bead cleanups after each round. A positive control reaction and a negative control reaction, both provided in the kit, were run with every batch of samples. The final libraries were assessed on an Agilent 4200 TapeStation D1000 ScreenTape, pooled by volume, and quantified by qPCR. Sequencing was performed on an Illumina NextSeq500 with a MidOutput 150-cycle cartridge, and 156 Read1 and 15 Index1 cycles were run with kit custom primers. The pooled library was loaded at approximately 1 pM, with an approximately 20% PhiX control spiked in. The study's processing was this. Vendor-processed data were analyzed in R, with a clonotype defined as all T cells sharing the same CDR3 nucleotide sequence. In the clone abundance analyses, frequencies were normalized to the 10,000 most abundant clones in each sample. Public T cell clones, averaging fewer than five per sample, were removed before analysis. Tumor-enriched clonotypes and baseline blood-enriched clonotypes were defined as those with an abundance difference of at least 32-fold between compartments. A beta-binomial differential abundance model was applied to find clonotypes that expanded or contracted between blood time points. Tumor-blood repertoire similarity was measured with the Baroni-Urbani and Buser coefficient, and group comparisons used two-tailed Wilcoxon tests in R. This is the immuneACCESS table as TCRdb keeps it, with only in-frame sequences that have V and J called. A part of the clones is gone; compared with another copy, unresolved V genes explain less than half, and the rest is unexplained. The V and J calls and clone size come from that table; D and trimming were worked out from the DNA. In all, the sample holds roughly 80,000 clones, and around 85% of those were seen once. Of the sample, about 23% is held by the ten largest clones.

Interpreted using the paper, the time point label stands for: blood 2 weeks post-SBRT. The sample's treatment or condition label, decoded: 15 Gy SBRT to primary tumor, nephrectomy 4 weeks later. To follow tumor-enriched clonotypes, peripheral blood was collected serially from radiation-treated patients at baseline and again at 2 weeks and 4 weeks after SBRT. Every patient had renal cell carcinoma of clear cell pathology. Genomic DNA for TCR sequencing was prepared using the QIAamp DNA Blood Mini Kit (Qiagen). The analyses included just those samples that passed every quality control check. With respect to this clone: Its specific antigen is unknown. Base qualities are not recorded, but no much larger clone differs from it by a single base.

This clonotype was sampled from a woman in her fifties or sixties with renal cell carcinoma. The receptor chain draws on TRBV7-2 and TRBJ2-1, and TRBD2 matches 11 of the central bases. This sample comprised blood, obtained from a patient whose treatment included radiotherapy and nephrectomy. The nucleotides read TGTGCCAGCAGCTTAGTATCACTAGCGGGGGTCCACTCCTACAATGAGCAGTTCTTC. This gives the protein CASSLVSLAGVHSYNEQFF.